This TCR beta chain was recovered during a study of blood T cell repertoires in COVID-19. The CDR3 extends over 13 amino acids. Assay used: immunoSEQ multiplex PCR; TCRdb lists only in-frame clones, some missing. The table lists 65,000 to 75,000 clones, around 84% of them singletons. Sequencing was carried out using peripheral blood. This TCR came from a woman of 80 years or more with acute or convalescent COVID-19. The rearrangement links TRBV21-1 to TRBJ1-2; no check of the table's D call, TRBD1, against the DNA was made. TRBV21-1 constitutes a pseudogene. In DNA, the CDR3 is TGTGCCAGCAGCGCAGGACAGCCCTATGGCTACACCTTC. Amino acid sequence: CASSAGQPYGYTF.